The entry below describes one T cell receptor (beta chain). Its antigen is not identified. Time point of the sample: week 11, during vaccination. A 20-mer mutant IDH1 peptide at 300 ug was injected subcutaneously with topical imiquimod. This entry comes from a study of a mutant IDH1 vaccine in newly diagnosed glioma. Turning to the study itself: Radiotherapy alone preceded vaccination by 4-6 weeks; alternatively, vaccination started with temozolomide cycles. Beforehand, treatment had been radiotherapy, temozolomide, or both; the majority received both.

Generated by immunoSEQ multiplex PCR, the TCRdb table keeps only in-frame clones and is missing some. Among about 60,000 clones listed, less than 85% were seen once. Germline V gene lookup returns CDR1 SGHRS and CDR2 YFSETQ. The V end was cut by 5 bases, the J end by 4 bases, with 13 bases between. The CDR3 sequence is 14 residues long. The V gene is TRBV5-1, the J gene TRBJ2-1; possible D gene TRBD1, 6 bases. The sequence was obtained from a young man with glioma. The sample in question was PBMCs, obtained from a glioma patient whose treatment included an IDH1 peptide vaccine. In DNA, the CDR3 is TGCGCCAGCAGTTCAGGACAGATTTACAATGAGCAGTTCTTC. It is translated as CASSSGQIYNEQFF.